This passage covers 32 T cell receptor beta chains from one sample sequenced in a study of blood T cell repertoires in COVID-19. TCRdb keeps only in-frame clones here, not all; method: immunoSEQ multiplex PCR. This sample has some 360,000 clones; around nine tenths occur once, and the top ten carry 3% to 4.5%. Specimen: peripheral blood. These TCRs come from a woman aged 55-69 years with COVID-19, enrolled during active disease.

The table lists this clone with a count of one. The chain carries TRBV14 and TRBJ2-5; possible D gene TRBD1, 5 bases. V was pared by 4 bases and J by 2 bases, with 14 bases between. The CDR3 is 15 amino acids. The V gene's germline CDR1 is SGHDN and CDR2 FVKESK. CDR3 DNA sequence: TGTGCCAGCAGCCGGACATTTGCAGGGCAAGAGACCCAGTACTTC. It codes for CASSRTFAGQETQYF.

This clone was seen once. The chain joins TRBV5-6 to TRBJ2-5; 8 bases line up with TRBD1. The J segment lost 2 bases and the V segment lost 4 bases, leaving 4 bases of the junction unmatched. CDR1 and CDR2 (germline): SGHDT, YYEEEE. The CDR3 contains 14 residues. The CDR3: CASSRDRGQETQYF. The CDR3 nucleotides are TGTGCCAGCAGCCGCGACAGGGGTCAAGAGACCCAGTACTTC.

Here the CDR3 DNA reads TGCGCCAGCAGCCCCGGGACAAACTCCTACGAGCAGTACTTC. Encoded protein: CASSPGTNSYEQYF. The chain has TRBV5-1 and TRBJ2-7; a possible D gene is TRBD1 (6 bases). V was clipped by 4 bases and J by 0 bases, with 11 bases between them. Germline CDR1 reads SGHRS; CDR2 reads YFSETQ. The CDR3 has 14 amino acids. Variable domain in full (rest from reference TRBV5-1 and TRBJ2-7): KAGVTQTPRYLIKTRGQQVTLSCSPISGHRSVSWYQQTPGQGLQFLFEYFSETQRNKGNFPGRFSGRQFSNSRSEMNVSTLELGDSALYLCASSPGTNSYEQYFGPGTRLTVT.

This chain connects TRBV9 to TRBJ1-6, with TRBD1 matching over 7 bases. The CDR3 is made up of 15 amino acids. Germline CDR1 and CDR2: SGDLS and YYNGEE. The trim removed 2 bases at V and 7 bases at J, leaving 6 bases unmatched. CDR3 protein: CASSVRTGGNSPLHF. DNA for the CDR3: TGTGCCAGCAGCGTTCGGACAGGTGGGAATTCACCCCTCCACTTT.

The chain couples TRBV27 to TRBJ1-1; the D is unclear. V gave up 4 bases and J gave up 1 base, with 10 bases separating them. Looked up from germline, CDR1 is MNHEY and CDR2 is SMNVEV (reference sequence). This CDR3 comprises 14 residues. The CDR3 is CASSSSQKNTEAFF. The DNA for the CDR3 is TGTGCCAGCAGTTCGTCACAAAAGAACACTGAAGCTTTCTTT.

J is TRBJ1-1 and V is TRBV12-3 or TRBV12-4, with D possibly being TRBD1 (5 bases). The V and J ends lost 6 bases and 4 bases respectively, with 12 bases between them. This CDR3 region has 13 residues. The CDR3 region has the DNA TGTGCCAGCAGGCCTGCGGGGGTCACTGAAGCTTTCTTT. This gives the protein CASRPAGVTEAFF.

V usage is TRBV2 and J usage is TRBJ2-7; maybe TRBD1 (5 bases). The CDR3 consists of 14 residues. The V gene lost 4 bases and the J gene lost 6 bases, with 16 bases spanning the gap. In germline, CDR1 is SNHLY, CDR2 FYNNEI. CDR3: CASSVLGQGAEQYF. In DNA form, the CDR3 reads TGTGCCAGCAGTGTCTTAGGCCAAGGGGCCGAGCAGTACTTC.

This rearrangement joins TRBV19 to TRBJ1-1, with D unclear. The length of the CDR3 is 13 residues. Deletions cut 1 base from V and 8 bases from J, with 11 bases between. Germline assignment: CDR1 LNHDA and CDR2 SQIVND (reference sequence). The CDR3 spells CASSIGPGSEAFF. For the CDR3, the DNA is TGTGCCAGTAGTATAGGCCCCGGGAGCGAAGCTTTCTTT. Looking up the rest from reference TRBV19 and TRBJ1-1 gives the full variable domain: DGGITQSPKYLFRKEGQNVTLSCEQNLNHDAMYWYRQDPGQGLRLIYYSQIVNDFQKGDIAEGYSVSREKKESFPLTVTSAQKNPTAFYLCASSIGPGSEAFFGQGTRLTVV.

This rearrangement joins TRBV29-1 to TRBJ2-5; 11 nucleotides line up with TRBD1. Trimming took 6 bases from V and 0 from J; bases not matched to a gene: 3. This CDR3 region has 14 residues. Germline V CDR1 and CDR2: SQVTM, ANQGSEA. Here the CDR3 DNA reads TGCAGCGTACGGGACAGGGGGAACCAAGAGACCCAGTACTTC. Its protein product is CSVRDRGNQETQYF. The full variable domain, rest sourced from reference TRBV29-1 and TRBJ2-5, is SAVISQKPSRDICQRGTSLTIQCQVDSQVTMMFWYRQQPGQSLTLIATANQGSEATYESGFVIDKFPISRPNLTFSTLTVSNMSPEDSSIYLCSVRDRGNQETQYFGPGTRLLVL.

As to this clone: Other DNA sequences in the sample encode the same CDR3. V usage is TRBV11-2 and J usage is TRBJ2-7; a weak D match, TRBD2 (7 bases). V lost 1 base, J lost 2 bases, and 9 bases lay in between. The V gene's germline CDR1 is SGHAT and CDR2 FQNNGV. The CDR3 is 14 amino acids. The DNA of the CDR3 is TGTGCCAGCAGCTTAGCGGGGGGCGCCTACGAGCAGTACTTC. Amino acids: CASSLAGGAYEQYF.

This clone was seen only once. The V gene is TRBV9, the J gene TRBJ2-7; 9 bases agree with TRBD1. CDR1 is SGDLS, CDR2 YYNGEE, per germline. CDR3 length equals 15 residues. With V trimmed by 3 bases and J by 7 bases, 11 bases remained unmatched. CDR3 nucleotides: TGTGCCAGCAGCGCCCCAGTGGGACAGGGAGGGGAGCAGTACTTC. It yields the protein CASSAPVGQGGEQYF.

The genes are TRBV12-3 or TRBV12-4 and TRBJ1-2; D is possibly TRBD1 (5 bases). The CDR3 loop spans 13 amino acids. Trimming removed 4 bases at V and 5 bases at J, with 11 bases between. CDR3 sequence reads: CASSSGTPYGYTF. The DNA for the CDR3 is TGTGCCAGCAGTTCAGGGACTCCTTATGGCTACACCTTC.

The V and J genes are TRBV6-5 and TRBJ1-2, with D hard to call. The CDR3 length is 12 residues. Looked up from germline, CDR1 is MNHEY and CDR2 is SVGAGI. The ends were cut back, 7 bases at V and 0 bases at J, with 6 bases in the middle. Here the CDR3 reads CASIPANYGYTF. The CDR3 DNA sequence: TGTGCCAGCATTCCCGCTAACTATGGCTACACCTTC.

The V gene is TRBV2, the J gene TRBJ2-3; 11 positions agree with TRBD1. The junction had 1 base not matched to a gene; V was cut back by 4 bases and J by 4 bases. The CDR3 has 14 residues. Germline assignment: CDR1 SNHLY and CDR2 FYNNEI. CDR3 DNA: TGTGCCAGCAGTGGGGACAGGGGGTCAGATACGCAGTATTTT. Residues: CASSGDRGSDTQYF.

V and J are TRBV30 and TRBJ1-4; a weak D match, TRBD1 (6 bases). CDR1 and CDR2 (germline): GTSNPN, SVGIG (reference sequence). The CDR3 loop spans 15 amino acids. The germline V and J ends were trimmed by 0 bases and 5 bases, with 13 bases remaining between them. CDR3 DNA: TGTGCCTGGAGTGTGATGACAGGCCTAAATGAAAAACTGTTTTTT. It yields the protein CAWSVMTGLNEKLFF.

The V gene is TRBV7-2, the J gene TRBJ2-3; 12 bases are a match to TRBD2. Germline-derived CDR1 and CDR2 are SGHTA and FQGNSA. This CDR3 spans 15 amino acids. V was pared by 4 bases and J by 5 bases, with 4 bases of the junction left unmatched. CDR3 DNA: TGTGCCAGCAGCTCTAGCGGGGGGGCAGGAGATACGCAGTATTTT. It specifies CASSSSGGAGDTQYF.

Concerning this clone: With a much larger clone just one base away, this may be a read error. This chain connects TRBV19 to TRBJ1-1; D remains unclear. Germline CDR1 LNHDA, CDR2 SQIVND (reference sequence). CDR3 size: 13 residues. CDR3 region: CASSISLNTEASF. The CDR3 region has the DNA TGTGCCAGTAGTATTAGCTTGAACACTGAAGCTTCCTTT.

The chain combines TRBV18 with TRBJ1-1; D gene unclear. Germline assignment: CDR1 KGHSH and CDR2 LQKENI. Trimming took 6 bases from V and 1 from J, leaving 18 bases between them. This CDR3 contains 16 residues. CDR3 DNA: TGTGCCAGCTCCCTTCCAGGTCCAGTCAAGAACACTGAAGCTTTCTTT. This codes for CASSLPGPVKNTEAFF.

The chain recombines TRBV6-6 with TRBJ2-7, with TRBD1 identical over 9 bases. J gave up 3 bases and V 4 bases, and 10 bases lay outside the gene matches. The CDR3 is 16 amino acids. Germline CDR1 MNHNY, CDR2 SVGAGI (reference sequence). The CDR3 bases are TGTGCCAGCAGTTCCACCCTCCGGGACAGGGTCTACGAGCAGTACTTC. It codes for CASSSTLRDRVYEQYF.

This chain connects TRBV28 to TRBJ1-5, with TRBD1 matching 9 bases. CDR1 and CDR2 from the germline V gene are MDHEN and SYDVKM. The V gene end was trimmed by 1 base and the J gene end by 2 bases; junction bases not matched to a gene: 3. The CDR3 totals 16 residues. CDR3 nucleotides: TGTGCCAGCAGTTTATTTGGGGACAGGGGCAATCAGCCCCAGCATTTT. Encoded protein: CASSLFGDRGNQPQHF.

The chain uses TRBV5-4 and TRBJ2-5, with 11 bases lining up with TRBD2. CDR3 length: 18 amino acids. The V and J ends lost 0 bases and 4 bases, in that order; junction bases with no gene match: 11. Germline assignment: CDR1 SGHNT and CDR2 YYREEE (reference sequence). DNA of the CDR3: TGTGCCAGCAGCTTGGAGCTAGCGGGGGGAGATTATGTAGAGACCCAGTACTTC. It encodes CASSLELAGGDYVETQYF.

As DNA, the CDR3 is TGTGCCAGCAATGGGCTCCTCTTTGGTACGCAGTATTTT. This gives the protein CASNGLLFGTQYF. This chain links TRBV6-5 with TRBJ2-3; no clear D gene. The CDR3 loop spans 13 amino acids. The germline V gene encodes CDR1 MNHEY and CDR2 SVGAGI. V gave up 7 bases and J gave up 8 bases, with 16 bases separating them.

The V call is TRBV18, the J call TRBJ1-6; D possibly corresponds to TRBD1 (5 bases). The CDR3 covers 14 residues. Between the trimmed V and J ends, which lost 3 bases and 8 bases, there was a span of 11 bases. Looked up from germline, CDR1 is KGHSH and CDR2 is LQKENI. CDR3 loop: CASSPGGSDSPLHF. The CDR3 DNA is TGTGCCAGCTCACCGGGGGGTTCGGATTCACCCCTCCACTTT.

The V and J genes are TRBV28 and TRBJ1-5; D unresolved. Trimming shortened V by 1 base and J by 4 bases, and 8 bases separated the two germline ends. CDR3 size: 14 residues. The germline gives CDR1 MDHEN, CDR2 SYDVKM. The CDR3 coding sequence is TGTGCCAGCAGTTTATATACACGAAATCAGCCCCAGCATTTT. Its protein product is CASSLYTRNQPQHF.

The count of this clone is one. DNA of the CDR3: TGTGCCAGTGCCGACAGCGGGGTGATGGATACGCAGTATTTT. Translating it yields CASADSGVMDTQYF. The chain uses TRBV19 and TRBJ2-3; TRBD2 matches at 7 bases. The V gene end was trimmed by 8 bases and the J gene end by 6 bases; junction bases not matched to a gene: 11. Germline assignment: CDR1 LNHDA and CDR2 SQIVND (reference sequence). The CDR3 loop spans 14 amino acids.

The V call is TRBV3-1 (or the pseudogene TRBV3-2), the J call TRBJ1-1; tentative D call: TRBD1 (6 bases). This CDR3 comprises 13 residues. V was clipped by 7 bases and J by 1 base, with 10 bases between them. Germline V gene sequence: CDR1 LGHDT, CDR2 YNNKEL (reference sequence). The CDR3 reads CASILGQNTEAFF. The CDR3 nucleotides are TGTGCCAGCATCCTGGGACAGAACACTGAAGCTTTCTTT.

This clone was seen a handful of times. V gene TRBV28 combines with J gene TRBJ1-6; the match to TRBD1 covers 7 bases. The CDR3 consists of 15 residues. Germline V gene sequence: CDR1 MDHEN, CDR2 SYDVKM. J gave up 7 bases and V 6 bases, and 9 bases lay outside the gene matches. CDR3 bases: TGTGCCAGCAGCTGGCCAGGGGGAATGAATTCACCCCTCCACTTT. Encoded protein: CASSWPGGMNSPLHF. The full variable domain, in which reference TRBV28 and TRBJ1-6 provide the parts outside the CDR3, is DVKVTQSSRYLVKRTGEKVFLECVQDMDHENMFWYRQDPGLGLRLIYFSYDVKMKEKGDIPEGYSVSREKKERFSLILESASTNQTSMYLCASSWPGGMNSPLHFGNGTRLTVT.

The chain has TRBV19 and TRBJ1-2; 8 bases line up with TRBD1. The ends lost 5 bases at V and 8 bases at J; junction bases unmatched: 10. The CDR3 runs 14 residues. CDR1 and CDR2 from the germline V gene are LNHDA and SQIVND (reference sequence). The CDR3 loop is CASSATGGSNGYTF. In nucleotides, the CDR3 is TGTGCCAGTAGTGCCACAGGGGGATCTAACGGCTACACCTTC.

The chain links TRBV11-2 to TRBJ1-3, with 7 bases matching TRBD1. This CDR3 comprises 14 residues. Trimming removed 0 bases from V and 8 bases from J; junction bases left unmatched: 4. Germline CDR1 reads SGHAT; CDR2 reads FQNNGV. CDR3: CASSLDFGTDTIYF. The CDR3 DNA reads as TGTGCCAGCAGCTTAGATTTTGGGACAGACACCATATATTTT.

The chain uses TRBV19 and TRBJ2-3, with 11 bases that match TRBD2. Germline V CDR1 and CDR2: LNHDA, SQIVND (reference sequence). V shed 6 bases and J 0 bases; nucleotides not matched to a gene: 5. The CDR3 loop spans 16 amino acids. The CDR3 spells CASSLLAGGSTDTQYF. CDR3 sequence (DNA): TGTGCCAGTAGCCTCCTAGCGGGGGGTAGCACAGATACGCAGTATTTT.

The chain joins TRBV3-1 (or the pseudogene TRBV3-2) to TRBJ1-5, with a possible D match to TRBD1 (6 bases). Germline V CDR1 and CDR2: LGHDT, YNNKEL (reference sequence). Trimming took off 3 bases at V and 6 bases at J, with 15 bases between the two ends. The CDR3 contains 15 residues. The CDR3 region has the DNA TGTGCCAGCAGCCAGGGGGCCCAAGGAGGTCAGCCCCAGCATTTT. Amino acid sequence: CASSQGAQGGQPQHF.

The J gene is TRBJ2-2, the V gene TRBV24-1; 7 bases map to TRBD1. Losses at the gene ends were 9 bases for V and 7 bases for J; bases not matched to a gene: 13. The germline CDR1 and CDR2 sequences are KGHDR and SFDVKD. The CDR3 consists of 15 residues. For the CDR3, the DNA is TGTGCCACCTCCCCCGGGACAGCGAGCGACGGGGAGCTGTTTTTT. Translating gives CATSPGTASDGELFF.